This entry features one T cell receptor (beta chain) sequence. The data were taken from a study of blood T cell repertoires in COVID-19. On the study more broadly: Samples taken during acute and convalescent COVID-19 were collected in the United States, Italy and Spain. PBMCs, B-cell-depleted T cells, or T cells provided the cDNA or gDNA that made up the material.

Per the original data handling: Amplification of reference gene primers was used by the study to estimate nucleated cell counts. Libraries were prepared by immunoSEQ multiplex PCR; TCRdb keeps only in-frame clonotypes and omits some of them. V, J and clone size derive from that table, while D and trimming were established from the DNA sequence. The sample includes 200,000 to 250,000 clones, roughly 88% of them seen just once. The CDR3 contains 17 residues. Germline CDR1 is PRHDT and CDR2 is FYEKMQ (reference sequence). Deletions cut 0 bases from V and 3 bases from J, with 18 bases between. The gene calls are TRBV13 and TRBJ2-7; tentatively, D is TRBD2 (5 bases). Specimen: peripheral blood. The receptor was derived from a man older than 75 with acute or convalescent COVID-19. The CDR3 loop reads CASSLGRGRAKLYEQYF. CDR3 in DNA: TGTGCCAGCAGCTTAGGAAGAGGGCGGGCTAAACTCTACGAGCAGTACTTC. The whole variable domain, remainder taken from reference TRBV13 and TRBJ2-7, is AAGVIQSPRHLIKEKRETATLKCYPIPRHDTVYWYQQGPGQDPQFLISFYEKMQSDKGSIPDRFSAQQFSDYHSELNMSSLELGDSALYFCASSLGRGRAKLYEQYFGPGTRLTVT.